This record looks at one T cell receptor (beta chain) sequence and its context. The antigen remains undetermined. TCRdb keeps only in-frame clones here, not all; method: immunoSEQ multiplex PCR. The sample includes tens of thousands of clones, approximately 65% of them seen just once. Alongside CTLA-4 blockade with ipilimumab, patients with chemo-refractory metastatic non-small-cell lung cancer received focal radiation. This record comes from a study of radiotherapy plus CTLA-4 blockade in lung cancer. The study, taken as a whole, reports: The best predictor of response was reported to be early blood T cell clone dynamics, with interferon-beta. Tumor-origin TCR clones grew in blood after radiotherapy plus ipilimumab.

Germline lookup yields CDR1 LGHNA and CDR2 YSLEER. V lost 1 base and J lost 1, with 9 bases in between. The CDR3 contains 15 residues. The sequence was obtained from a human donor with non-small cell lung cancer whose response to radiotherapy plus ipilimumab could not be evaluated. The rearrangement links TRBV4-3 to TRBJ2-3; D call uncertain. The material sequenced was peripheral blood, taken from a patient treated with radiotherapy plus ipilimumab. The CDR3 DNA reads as TGCGCCAGCAGCCAAGGTGGGCAGCGCACAGATACGCAGTATTTT. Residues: CASSQGGQRTDTQYF.